This TCR beta chain was recorded in a study of T cells after yellow fever vaccination. The overall study: Fractions of low cell number were prepared using SMART-Seq v4 Ultra Low Input. Study-level points and caveats: FACS-sorted repertoires could contain abundant clonotypes contaminating from the bulk population. Post-booster reappearance was seen for most primary-vaccination clones (around 96% CD4, 75% to 90% CD8).

They built TCR cDNA with 5'RACE template switching, a step that put in a universal primer site and UMIs. TCRdb re-called the 5' RACE reads through MiXCR, storing one row per CDR3 protein. This sample has around 350,000 distinct CDR3 sequences, with approximately 6% found just once. The table lists this clonotype with a few counts. Its antigen is not known. CDR1 and CDR2 from the germline V gene are DFQATT and SNEGSKA (reference sequence). This CDR3 has 15 amino acids. V lost 0 bases, J lost 4 bases, and 5 bases stayed unmatched. The V gene is TRBV20-1, the J gene TRBJ2-7; 11 bases are a match to TRBD2. This material consisted of PBMCs, taken 5 days after the yellow fever booster vaccination. The TCR comes from a man aged 30 to 45 who received the YFV17D yellow fever vaccine. The CDR3 protein is CSARDFSGRVYEQYF. CDR3 coding DNA: TGCAGTGCTAGAGACTTTAGCGGGAGGGTTTACGAGCAGTACTTC.